This TCR beta chain was retrieved from a study of T cell responses to AZD1222 COVID-19 vaccine. General study points: Elevations in Spike-specific TCR breadth and depth followed administration of two AZD1222 doses. Donor demographics were predominantly white British with a female majority; clonal diversity may be underestimated. Reportedly, close to half of spike-specific TCRs are directed against unmutated variant regions.

In the case of this clone: Antigen specificity is unknown.

Profiled with immunoSEQ multiplex PCR; TCRdb holds only in-frame clones, not every one. The table has tens of thousands of clones, 70% to 90% seen once. The germline V gene encodes CDR1 KGHDR and CDR2 SFDVKD. The trim removed 8 bases at V and 3 bases at J, leaving 7 bases unmatched. The CDR3 is 14 amino acids. V and J are TRBV24-1 and TRBJ2-3; TRBD2 agrees at 7 bases. This TCR came from an adult who received the AZD1222 COVID-19 vaccine. The material sequenced was peripheral blood, taken 28 days after the second AZD1222 dose. The CDR3 loop is CATTGRGSTDTQYF. CDR3 bases: TGTGCCACCACAGGGCGGGGGAGTACAGATACGCAGTATTTT.